Listed below are T cell receptor beta chains from one sample, sequenced in a study of blood T cell repertoires in COVID-19. TCRdb's table, derived via immunoSEQ multiplex PCR, lists solely in-frame clones and lacks some. The profile shows 150,000 to 200,000 clones, 76% of them singletons. Source material: PBMCs or T cells enriched from blood (not recorded which). Receptors were obtained from a woman aged 45-59 years with acute COVID-19. CDR3s leave out the opening cysteine and the closing phenylalanine or tryptophan. D genes are given only for firm matches.

v_call d_call cdr3_aa
TRBV3-1/TRBV3-2 - ASSQRTSGNTIY
TRBV24-1 - ATSDLSGAGTDTQY
TRBV4-2 - ASSPGTDGYT
TRBV7-2 - ASSFPPRAANEKLF
TRBV2 - ASSEWGQGETQY
TRBV4-3 TRBD1 ASSPGGYGAEAF
TRBV7-9 TRBD2 ASSSPSGGFLSTDTQY
TRBV2 TRBD1 ASTLRDSQETQY
TRBV3-1/TRBV3-2 TRBD1 ASSKTGGEGIQY
TRBV5-4 TRBD1 ASSPSSDRPTNTGELF
TRBV5-1 - ASSLGRGGTEAF
TRBV3-1/TRBV3-2 - ASSQDILNQPQH
TRBV27 - ASSLAEGSEAF
TRBV3-1/TRBV3-2 - ASSQPGLGGKNEAF
TRBV29-1 - AAAENYGYT
TRBV7-9 - ASSSLGPRGNTIY
TRBV5-4 TRBD2 ASSSRLAGASTDTQY
TRBV27 - ASSLGFPLNTEAF
TRBV6-6 - ASMGGAPGELF
TRBV25-1 - ASSRPGDYGYT
TRBV5-6 TRBD2 ASSLVAGGVADTQY
TRBV29-1 TRBD1 NPTGTNTEAF
TRBV3-1/TRBV3-2 - ASSPRGGTGELF
TRBV27 TRBD1 ASSLGDRAIQPQH
TRBV12-3/TRBV12-4 - ASSFSRQETQY
TRBV6-2/TRBV6-3 - ASSSRTTAPKVFYT
TRBV4-1 - ASSRDQGKETQY
TRBV6-6 - ASSYRVDEQF
TRBV25-1 - ASSQTGNYGYT
TRBV7-9 - ASSPELGGPYNEQF
TRBV5-1 TRBD1 ASSSGQPNTEAF
TRBV7-9 - ASSPQTVQIEAF
TRBV5-1 - ASSSIGDNSPLH
TRBV19 - ASSIDTGGSGNTIY
TRBV7-9 TRBD1 ASTETPATGGGGYT
TRBV7-8 TRBD1 ASSPRDRRRGYGYT
TRBV4-1 - ASSWRQNQPQH
TRBV7-2 - ASSNQQQANYGYT
TRBV19 TRBD1 ASSVTGGIRYGYT
TRBV5-1 TRBD2 ASSLRWRGVYTQY
TRBV5-4 TRBD1 ASSSGQSSYGYT
TRBV30 - AWSARVDAF
TRBV19 - ASRTRSIRGDDTQY
TRBV19 TRBD1 ASSRDRFSNEQF
TRBV5-5 TRBD1 ASSLGQGNSPLH
TRBV7-2 TRBD1 ASSSDRANTEAF
TRBV5-1 TRBD2 ASSLEAGVGTGELF
TRBV30 - AWGRLSDNSPLH
TRBV3-1/TRBV3-2 TRBD2 ASSPAGGPSSYNEQF
TRBV7-2 TRBD1 ASSAQGVKEKLF
TRBV11-3 TRBD1 ASSQQGDSGTIY
TRBV7-8 - ASSFGPTPGGKLF
TRBV3-1/TRBV3-2 TRBD1 ASNDRGGSYGYT
TRBV18 - ASSPPNRDHTGELF
TRBV29-1 - SASGERETQY
TRBV6-5 - ASRVTGYGYT
TRBV10-3 - AITQGQTNNSPLH